These 8 T cell receptor beta chains were sequenced from one sample in a study of cytomegalovirus exposure and HLA in healthy donors. With 60 Vbeta and 13 Jbeta primers, the PCR was carried out. Sequencing used immunoSEQ multiplex PCR; TCRdb keeps in-frame clones, though not all of them. The repertoire holds roughly 190,000 clones, with about 84% as singletons. The sequenced material came from PBMCs. The origin of the receptors is a woman in her 30s in good health and CMV-seropositive.

The genes are TRBV5-1 and TRBJ2-7, with 8 bases lining up with TRBD2. J gave up 6 bases and V 0 bases, and 5 bases lay outside the gene matches. This CDR3 has 14 residues. Germline V gene sequence: CDR1 SGHRS, CDR2 YFSETQ. This CDR3 reads CASSLVAGKGEQYF. CDR3 nucleotides: TGCGCCAGCAGCTTGGTAGCGGGGAAGGGCGAGCAGTACTTC. The full variable domain, its missing parts supplied by reference TRBV5-1 and TRBJ2-7, is KAGVTQTPRYLIKTRGQQVTLSCSPISGHRSVSWYQQTPGQGLQFLFEYFSETQRNKGNFPGRFSGRQFSNSRSEMNVSTLELGDSALYLCASSLVAGKGEQYFGPGTRLTVT.

The chain recombines TRBV5-1 with TRBJ2-1; tentatively, D is TRBD1 (6 bases). Trimming took off 4 bases at V and 2 bases at J, with 13 bases between the two ends. Germline-derived CDR1 and CDR2 are SGHRS and YFSETQ. This CDR3 comprises 15 residues. CDR3 loop: CASSGAGTPYNEQFF. DNA for the CDR3: TGCGCCAGCAGCGGAGCCGGGACACCCTACAATGAGCAGTTCTTC.

This clone has a count of ten or more. Written as DNA, the CDR3 is TGTGCCAGTAGTATGGGCAGGGGGCTGAATATGGATGGCTACACCTTC. Amino acids: CASSMGRGLNMDGYTF. The V and J genes are TRBV19 and TRBJ1-2, with 8 nucleotides matching TRBD1. This CDR3 has 16 residues. Germline CDR1 reads LNHDA; CDR2 reads SQIVND (reference sequence). J lost 6 bases, V lost 3 bases, and 12 bases had no gene match.

The rearrangement uses TRBV7-9 and TRBJ1-5, with D possibly matching TRBD1 (5 bases). Trimming took 4 bases from V and 3 from J, leaving 10 bases between them. This CDR3 is 14 amino acids long. Germline assignment: CDR1 SEHNR and CDR2 FQNEAQ (reference sequence). The CDR3 region has the DNA TGTGCCAGCAGCTCCGACAGTCTCAATCAGCCCCAGCATTTT. It translates to CASSSDSLNQPQHF.

About this clone itself: The sample has other DNA sequences that encode this CDR3 too. The chain is built from TRBV2 and TRBJ2-2; a possible D gene is TRBD2 (6 bases). Germline CDR1 and CDR2: SNHLY and FYNNEI. Trimming took 1 base from V and 4 from J, leaving 10 bases between them. This CDR3 is 15 amino acids long. CDR3 DNA: TGTGCCAGCAGTGAAGGGGGACTCCCCACCGGGGAGCTGTTTTTT. Its translation: CASSEGGLPTGELFF.

The chain carries TRBV4-3 and TRBJ1-1; D gene uncertain. The germline V gene has CDR1 LGHNA and CDR2 YSLEER. The V end lost 3 bases, the J end lost 5 bases, and 16 bases lay between the germline ends. CDR3 size: 15 residues. In nucleotides, the CDR3 is TGCGCCAGCAGCCACCCTCGAGTAGGCGGGACTGAAGCTTTCTTT. It yields the protein CASSHPRVGGTEAFF.

The V and J genes are TRBV28 and TRBJ1-2; a possible D gene is TRBD1 (5 bases). V was cut by 9 bases and J by 5 bases, with 16 bases left in between. There are 13 residues in the CDR3. Germline V gene data show CDR1 as MDHEN and CDR2 as SYDVKM. The CDR3 loop reads CASRTGGYYGYTF. The CDR3 DNA sequence: TGTGCCAGTAGGACGGGGGGGTATTATGGCTACACCTTC.

The genes are TRBV10-1 and TRBJ2-7, with TRBD1 identical over 11 bases. CDR1 is WNHNN, CDR2 SYGVQD, per germline (reference sequence). V shed 6 bases, J shed 3 bases, and the junction held 7 bases outside the gene matches. The CDR3 is made up of 15 amino acids. CDR3 sequence: CASSPPGTGGYEQYF. CDR3 DNA sequence: TGCGCCAGCAGCCCCCCCGGGACAGGGGGCTACGAGCAGTACTTC.